Sequencing of this TCR beta chain was carried out in a study of blood T cells in healthy people across ages (dated by TCRdb to 2013 to 2016). Some background on the complete study: In model experiments, template switching captured about one uniquely barcoded TCR beta cDNA molecule for every two T cells. Age-related changes in TCR beta repertoire diversity were measured in the study by deep sequencing normalized with unique cDNA molecular identifiers. Donors were grouped into four age groups: young (average roughly 17 years), middle-aged (39), aged (over 55) and long-lived (just over 80). To avoid experimental bias, donors of different ages were distributed randomly across sequencing lanes. For two donors (one aged 18 to 29 and one aged 80 or older), the study analyzed two additional independent replicas of 1 million unique cDNA reads from the same blood draw.

What the research found in general, with its limitations: Donor CMV infection status was unknown, potentially confounding age-related changes in expanded clonotypes. Estimates of total diversity from one million sequenced T cells were regarded as lower bounds and underestimates. Compared with the aged group, the long-lived group had more naive CD4+ T cells, fewer expanded clones and increased TCR diversity, suggesting age selection. Because profiling used bulk unsorted PBMCs, naive and antigen-experienced compartments could not be compared conclusively. Observed TCR beta diversity per million T cells fell roughly linearly with age, and a significant reduction was already apparent by age approximately 41. Observed TCR beta diversity correlated strongly with the percentage of naive T cells measured by flow cytometry.

Systemically healthy Caucasian individuals from Russia, approximately 39 in total and aged about 6 to 90 years, were included as donors. About 9.8 milliliters of peripheral blood were drawn from each donor into EDTA-treated Vacutainer tubes. Ficoll-Paque density-gradient centrifugation was used to isolate PBMCs, with at least 7 million per sample. Trizol reagent was used to extract total RNA from PBMCs, with at least 5.5 micrograms per sample. For every donor, flow cytometry on a PBMC aliquot measured the percentage of naive CD45RAhigh/CD27high T cells. With regard to this clonotype: Its antigen is still unknown. One base away there is no much larger clone; base qualities are not given.

CDR1 and CDR2, per the germline V gene, are ENHRY and SYGVKD. The CDR3 contains 15 residues, cysteine and phenylalanine counted. Only the CDR3 region is kept as DNA, spanning 45 bases read in frame from base 1. The library relied on 5' RACE. Data came from an Illumina HiSeq 2500. The second PCR ran for about 7 to 11 cycles and used a J-beta primer mix along with a sample-barcoded 5' primer. Each TCR beta cDNA molecule received a unique molecular identifier from a template-switch 5' adaptor carrying 12 random nucleotides. Each sample yielded at least 3 million CDR3-containing paired-end reads. The Mint cDNA synthesis kit, primed by a TRBC-specific oligonucleotide, was used to synthesize first-strand cDNA from all RNA. After uracil-DNA glycosylase treatment, a first 18-cycle PCR used universal primers M1SS and BC2_uni_R on all cDNA. For the original study's pipeline: For normalization, 1 million high-quality reads, each with a distinct molecular identifier, were randomly selected from each sample. Instead of being binned into consensus sequences, reads that shared molecular identifiers were thrown out. MiTCR, with a Q25 quality threshold and the strictest error-elimination algorithm, was used for CDR3 identification, clonotype clustering and error correction. A nonparametric unseen species model with Euler transformation was used to estimate a lower bound on total TCR beta diversity. TCRdb trimmed public reads at Q25 via fastp, called clones via MiXCR and kept in-frame beta chains. Each entry merges the rows of one CDR3 protein and shows their most common DNA and genes. These V and J calls rely on TCRdb rather than the paper's analysis. For this sample there are around 1.5 million distinct CDR3 sequences; roughly 40% appear just once. The top ten constitute 7.9% of the sample.

This receptor chain uses TRBV10-3 and TRBJ2-1; no D segment can be confidently identified. The J call is uncertain, as TRBJ2-7 better fits the DNA end. Sequencing was done on a sample of blood. The sequence was collected from a woman younger than 35 in good health. Read as DNA, the sequence is TGTGCCATCAGTGAGAAGGCCCCCTCCTACAATGAGCAGTACTTC. It encodes CAISEKAPSYNEQYF.